This is a list of T cell receptor beta chains from one sample in a study of T cell responses to AZD1222 COVID-19 vaccine. Clones were sequenced by immunoSEQ multiplex PCR, and TCRdb holds only the in-frame ones, with some missing. The sample lists about 94,000 clones, roughly 85% occurring once. This specimen consisted of peripheral blood, obtained 28 days after the second AZD1222 dose. The receptor set was obtained from an adult who received the AZD1222 COVID-19 vaccine. CDR3s leave out the opening cysteine and the closing phenylalanine or tryptophan.

CDR3aa,j_gene,v_gene
ASSNLRGIMNTEAF,TRBJ1-1,TRBV19
ASSVAGTGLIYEQY,TRBJ2-7,TRBV9
ASSYSARVGKNIQY,TRBJ2-4,TRBV6-5
ASSRDSQSDGYT,TRBJ1-2,TRBV7-9
ASSPTGIGEKLF,TRBJ1-4,TRBV4-3
ASSYLTTSSSPYNEQF,TRBJ2-1,TRBV6-2/TRBV6-3
ASRTSGIVNEQF,TRBJ2-1,TRBV19
ASSDSTGAWEKLF,TRBJ1-4,TRBV2
ASSNRDRVNNEQF,TRBJ2-1,TRBV6-2/TRBV6-3
ASRGNSPLH,TRBJ1-6,TRBV2
ASSPPIFLLAGGPDTQY,TRBJ2-3,TRBV7-9
ASSLGPSGDLHNEQF,TRBJ2-1,TRBV5-4
ASSRLQGSRQLF,TRBJ1-4,TRBV19
ASSRGPTVETQY,TRBJ2-5,TRBV3-1/TRBV3-2
AISAPGQGNYGYT,TRBJ1-2,TRBV10-3
ASSPGLAGEGNTGELF,TRBJ2-2,TRBV7-2
ASSNKIYEQY,TRBJ2-7,TRBV7-9
ASSQGQADNSPLH,TRBJ1-6,TRBV4-1
ASSSGLNTGELF,TRBJ2-2,TRBV7-8
ASSLEASGGSTYTDTQY,TRBJ2-3,TRBV7-6
ASSPPWGSMNTEAF,TRBJ1-1,TRBV18
ASSLSLDSFYNEQF,TRBJ2-1,TRBV27
ASSYSGGGETQY,TRBJ2-5,TRBV6-5
ASSTLGGALRNTIY,TRBJ1-3,TRBV7-9
ASSLEASGSQRRF,TRBJ2-1,TRBV7-9
ASSKRDHEQY,TRBJ2-7,TRBV27
ASSTNLNTEAF,TRBJ1-1,TRBV19
ASTHYSNQPQH,TRBJ1-5,TRBV19
ASSRTGNTEAF,TRBJ1-1,TRBV19
ASSPDSSEAF,TRBJ1-1,TRBV6-5
ASSTADTPLH,TRBJ1-6,TRBV27
ASNPRGRGGTGELF,TRBJ2-2,TRBV27
ASSATSGTDYGYT,TRBJ1-2,TRBV5-1
AWTTGAGELF,TRBJ2-2,TRBV30
ASSLVSADTQY,TRBJ2-3,TRBV13
ASRPGTAYEQY,TRBJ2-7,TRBV7-2
AWSHSGGDTGELF,TRBJ2-2,TRBV30
ASSQDSRPNTEAF,TRBJ1-1,TRBV4-1
ASSSQGVSRNTIY,TRBJ1-3,TRBV5-1